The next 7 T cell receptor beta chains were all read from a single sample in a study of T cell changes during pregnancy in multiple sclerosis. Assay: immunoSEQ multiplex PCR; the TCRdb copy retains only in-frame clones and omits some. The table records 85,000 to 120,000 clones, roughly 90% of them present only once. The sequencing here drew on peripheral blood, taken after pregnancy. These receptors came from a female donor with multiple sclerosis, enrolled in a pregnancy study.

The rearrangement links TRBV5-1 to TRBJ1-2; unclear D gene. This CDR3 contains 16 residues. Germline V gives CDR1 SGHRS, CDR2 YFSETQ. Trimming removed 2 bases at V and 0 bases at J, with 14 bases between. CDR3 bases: TGCGCCAGCAGCTTTGGTTTGGCCGATACTAACTATGGCTACACCTTC. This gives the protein CASSFGLADTNYGYTF.

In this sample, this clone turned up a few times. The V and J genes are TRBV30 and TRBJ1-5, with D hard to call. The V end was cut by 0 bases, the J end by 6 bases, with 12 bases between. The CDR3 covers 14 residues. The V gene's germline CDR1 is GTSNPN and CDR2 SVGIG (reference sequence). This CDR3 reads CAWSVGREGQPQHF. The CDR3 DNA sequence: TGTGCCTGGAGTGTGGGGAGGGAGGGTCAGCCCCAGCATTTT.

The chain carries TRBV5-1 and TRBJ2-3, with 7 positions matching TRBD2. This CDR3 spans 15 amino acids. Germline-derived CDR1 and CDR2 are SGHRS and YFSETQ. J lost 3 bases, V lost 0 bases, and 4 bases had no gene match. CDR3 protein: CASSLGPGRTDTQYF. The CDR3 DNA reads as TGCGCCAGCAGCTTGGGGCCCGGGAGGACAGATACGCAGTATTTT.

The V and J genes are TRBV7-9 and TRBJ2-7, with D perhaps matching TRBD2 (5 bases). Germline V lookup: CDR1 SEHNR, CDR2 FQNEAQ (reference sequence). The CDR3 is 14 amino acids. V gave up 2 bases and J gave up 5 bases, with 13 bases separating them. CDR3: CASSLRELTNEQYF. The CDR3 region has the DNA TGTGCCAGCAGCTTAAGGGAGCTAACCAACGAGCAGTACTTC.

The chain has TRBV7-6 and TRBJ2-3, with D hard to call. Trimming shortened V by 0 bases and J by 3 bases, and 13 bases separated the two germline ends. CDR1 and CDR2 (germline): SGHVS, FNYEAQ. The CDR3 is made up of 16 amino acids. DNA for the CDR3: TGTGCCAGCAGCTTAGCGCAGCCGGGTGCGACAGATACGCAGTATTTT. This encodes CASSLAQPGATDTQYF.

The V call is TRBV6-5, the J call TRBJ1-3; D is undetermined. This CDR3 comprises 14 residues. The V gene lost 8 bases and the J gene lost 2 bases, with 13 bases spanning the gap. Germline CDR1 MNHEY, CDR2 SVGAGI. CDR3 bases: TGTGCCAGCCTTCCTACTCGGGCTGGAAACACCATATATTTT. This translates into CASLPTRAGNTIYF.

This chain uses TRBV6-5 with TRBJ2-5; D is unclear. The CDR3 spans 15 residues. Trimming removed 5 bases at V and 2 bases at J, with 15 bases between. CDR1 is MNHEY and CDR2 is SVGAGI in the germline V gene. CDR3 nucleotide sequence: TGTGCCAGCAGTAGCCAGGTGTACGCACAAGAGACCCAGTACTTC. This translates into CASSSQVYAQETQYF.